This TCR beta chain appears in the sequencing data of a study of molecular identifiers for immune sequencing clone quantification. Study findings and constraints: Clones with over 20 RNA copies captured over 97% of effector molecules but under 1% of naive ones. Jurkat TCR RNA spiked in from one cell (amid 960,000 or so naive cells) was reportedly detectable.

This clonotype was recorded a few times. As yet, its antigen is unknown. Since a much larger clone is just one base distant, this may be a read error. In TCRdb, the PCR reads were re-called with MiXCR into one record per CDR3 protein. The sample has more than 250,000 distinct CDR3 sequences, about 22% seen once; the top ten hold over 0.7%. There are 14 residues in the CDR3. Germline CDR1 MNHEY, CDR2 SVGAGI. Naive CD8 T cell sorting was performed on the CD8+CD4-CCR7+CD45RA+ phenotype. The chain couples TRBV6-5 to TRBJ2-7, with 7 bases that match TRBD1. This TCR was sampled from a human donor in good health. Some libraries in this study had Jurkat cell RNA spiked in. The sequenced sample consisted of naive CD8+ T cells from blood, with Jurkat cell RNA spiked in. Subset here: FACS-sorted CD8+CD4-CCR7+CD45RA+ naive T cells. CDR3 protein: CASSYEQGSWEQCF. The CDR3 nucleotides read TGTGCCAGCAGTTACGAACAGGGGAGTTGGGAGCAGTGCTTC.